This T cell receptor (beta chain) was captured by sequencing in a study of cytomegalovirus exposure and HLA in healthy donors (dated by TCRdb to 2016 to 2017). Regarding the research as a whole: According to a later analysis, one platform produced both the roughly 110 validation repertoires and the 620 or so repertoires of the first cohort. The study aimed to test whether cataloging public T cell receptors could reveal signatures of past pathogen exposure. To predict cytomegalovirus infection status, the study combined high-throughput TCR immunosequencing, statistical association of individual TCRs with disease status, and machine learning. Along with the approximately 650-subject first cohort, a separate validation cohort of roughly 110 different subjects was used.

The donors were included in the validation cohort of 100 to 150 subjects, a group kept apart from the roughly 730-subject first cohort. General study outcomes and caveats: A later analysis found that TCRs clustered in the first cohort also tended to co-occur in the approximately 120 validation repertoires, with 90% to 95% of cluster scores above 0. Cytomegalovirus status was reported to be diagnosed by the classifier with high specificity and sensitivity in both the original and validation cohorts. A later analysis lacked HLA typing for the validation cohort, so it scored co-occurrence in that cohort across all 110 or so repertoires. Most TCR sequences were observed very rarely across donors, whereas some public TCRs were present in many individuals. In vitro tests confirmed that a few of the cytomegalovirus-associated TCR beta chains recognize cytomegalovirus antigens. It was suggested by the authors that the approach could potentially be generalized to other disease states and immunological phenotypes. In the study, about 150 TCR beta chains were listed as associated with cytomegalovirus.

Measured from the cysteine to the phenylalanine, the CDR3 is 15 residues long. The retained sequence is limited to the CDR3, 45 bases, with the frame set at the first base. Based on the germline V gene, the CDR1 and CDR2 sequences are MNHNS and SASEGT. The trim is 4 bases for V and 5 bases for J, with a gap of 18 bases between the germline ends. Library method: the immunoSEQ multiplex PCR assay. The study's own analysis went as follows. A statistical classification framework was built for diagnosing cytomegalovirus status from the catalog of TCR beta chain sequences. Sourced from immuneACCESS, this table was stored by TCRdb with only in-frame sequences that have V and J called. A share of the clones is absent; for the studies checked, an unresolved V gene accounts for under half, and the remainder has no known explanation. The V and J calls and clone size were taken over from that table, and D and trimming were inferred from the DNA. The table for this sample lists 110,000 to 150,000 clones; about 91% of them were counted only once. The ten largest clonotypes hold about 7.9% of the sample.

Concerning this clone: No antigen is known for it. Base qualities are not at hand, and no much larger clone is one base apart.

The sequence was collected from a woman aged 18-35 years in good health and CMV-seropositive. The V and J segments used are TRBV6-1 and TRBJ2-7; the D segment could be TRBD2, given 5 matching bases. The sequenced sample was PBMCs. The CDR3 region has the sequence CASSAQIAPGDEQYF. The DNA sequence follows: TGTGCCAGCAGTGCCCAGATCGCCCCCGGGGACGAGCAGTACTTC.